This T cell receptor (beta chain) came from a study of blood T cell repertoires in COVID-19 (dated by TCRdb to about 2020). For the wider study: Collaborator samples came from the United States, Italy and Spain and covered acute and convalescent phases of COVID-19. Where available, HLA class I and class II types were taken from metadata supplied by the sample provider and were not determined by assay-based typing. The sample metadata nearly always contained a de-identified subject ID, COVID-19 status, age in years and sex. Samples were obtained from the ongoing ImmuneRACE study (first 160 participants) and from over 1,000 subjects provided by 6 global collaborators. The repertoires were released in a freely available public database meant as a resource for research on the immune response to SARS-CoV-2. Deeply sampled blood TCRbeta repertoires from subjects exposed to, actively infected with, or recovered from COVID-19 were included in the dataset. The prospective study material was composed of cDNA or gDNA derived from T cells, B-cell-depleted T cells, or PBMCs. Paper-wide results and their limitations: The amount of clinical and demographic metadata varied by source and participant and was provided uncurated.

Each collaborating institution followed its own protocols to collect whole blood in K2EDTA tubes. For TCRbeta analysis, collaborator samples were shipped as frozen whole blood, as isolated PBMCs, or as DNA extracted from either sample type. A note on this clone: The target of this receptor is not known. One base away there is no much larger clone; base qualities are not given.

The immunoSEQ Assay, a bias-controlled multiplex PCR, was used to amplify TCRbeta CDR3 regions from genomic DNA. From the authors' description of their analysis: The number of nucleated cells in each sample was estimated by amplification of reference gene primers within the assay. To quantify the absolute abundance of each unique TCRbeta CDR3 rearrangement, sequence reads were collapsed and filtered. Productive Simpson clonality was computed per sample as the square root of Simpson's diversity index over productive rearrangements. This immuneACCESS table, as held by TCRdb, lists in-frame sequences with V and J called but not all clones. Of the missing ones, under half trace to an unresolved V gene in checked studies; the others have no known cause. From that table come the V and J calls and clone size; the DNA was used to work out D and trimming. In all, the sample holds approximately 150,000 clones, and almost 90% of those were seen once. 1.5% of the sample comes from the top ten.

From the cysteine through the phenylalanine, the CDR3 covers 15 amino acids. Only the CDR3 DNA is retained, 45 bases long and in frame from the first base. The germline V gene (reference sequence) sets CDR1 to LNHDA and CDR2 to SQIVND. At the junction V is shortened by 1 base and J by 4 bases; bases outside the gene matches: 3. Sequenced input: peripheral blood. The sequence was collected from a woman aged 60-75 years with acute or convalescent COVID-19. This chain joins TRBV19 to TRBJ2-1, with 8 bases aligning to TRBD2. The sequenced DNA is TGTGCCAGTAGTATAGGGCGGGGGGCATACAATGAGCAGTTCTTC. It specifies CASSIGRGAYNEQFF.